This TCR beta chain derives from a study of control samples from healthy donors and cancer patients. Measured with immunoSEQ multiplex PCR; TCRdb has only the in-frame clones, and not every one. The data contain some 120,000 clones, more than 70% of them singletons. The source is a man between 60 and 75 years old in good health. The sequencing sample was made of blood.

The CDR3 nucleotides read TGTGCCATCTCCGGGACAGGGGGCTTCTTGGGCACTGAAGCTTTCTTT. The encoded protein is CAISGTGGFLGTEAFF. The chain is built from TRBV6-6 and TRBJ1-1, with 12 bases identical to TRBD1. The CDR3 is made up of 16 amino acids. V was clipped by 10 bases and J by 4 bases; unmatched bases: 13. CDR1 and CDR2 from the germline V gene are MNHNY and SVGAGI (reference sequence).